The 21 T cell receptor beta chains below come from one sample, sequenced in a study of shared clonotypes between healthy human individuals (dated by TCRdb to the early 2020s). The library was built by means of the immunoSEQ multiplex PCR assay. TCRdb's version of the immuneACCESS table is confined to in-frame rearrangements and falls short of the full clone set. An unresolved V gene accounts for under half of the shortfall where checked; the remainder is of unknown origin. A total of hundreds of thousands of clones appear in this sample, over 65% of them only once. More than 1.5% of the sample goes to the ten largest clones. Input material: memory CD4+ T cells sorted from blood. Taken with the paper, the label for cell subset or site translates to: CD45RA-negative fraction. Source of these receptors: a woman in her 30s in good health.

This clone has ten or more counts. Other nucleotide sequences from this sample produce the same CDR3. This chain links TRBV7-7 with TRBJ2-5, with 9 bases that match TRBD1. Germline CDR1 SSHAT, CDR2 FNYEAQ (reference sequence). The CDR3 loop spans 15 amino acids. The trim removed 1 base at V and 6 bases at J, leaving 6 bases unmatched. CDR3 in DNA: TGTGCCAGCAGCTTAGGAAGGACAGGGGAACAGACCCAGTACTTC. This translates into CASSLGRTGEQTQYF.

J is TRBJ2-3 and V is TRBV9; no clear D gene. The CDR3 has 16 amino acids. The germline V and J ends were trimmed by 6 bases and 5 bases, with 22 bases remaining between them. The germline gives CDR1 SGDLS, CDR2 YYNGEE. CDR3 in amino acids: CASTLGSGLPGDTQYF. The CDR3 nucleotides are TGTGCCAGCACCCTAGGGTCGGGTCTTCCGGGAGATACGCAGTATTTT.

The rearrangement links TRBV18 to TRBJ1-5; D is undetermined. This CDR3 region has 15 residues. Between the trimmed V and J ends, which lost 3 bases and 0 bases, there was a span of 9 bases. Germline CDR1 and CDR2: KGHSH and LQKENI. CDR3 nucleotides: TGTGCCAGCTCACCGACATTTGGTAGCAATCAGCCCCAGCATTTT. Amino acids: CASSPTFGSNQPQHF. The full variable domain, completed using reference TRBV18 and TRBJ1-5, is NAGVMQNPRHLVRRRGQEARLRCSPMKGHSHVYWYRQLPEEGLKFMVYLQKENIIDESGMPKERFSAEFPKEGPSILRIQQVVRGDSAAYFCASSPTFGSNQPQHFGDGTRLSIL.

V is TRBV7-7 and J is TRBJ2-1, with 10 positions matching TRBD2. The CDR3 loop spans 16 amino acids. After removal of 1 base from V and 6 bases from J, the junction contained 6 bases not matched to a gene. Germline V gene lookup returns CDR1 SSHAT and CDR2 FNYEAQ (reference sequence). This CDR3 reads CASSLESGRAGNEQFF. In DNA, the CDR3 is TGTGCCAGCAGCTTAGAGAGCGGGAGGGCCGGCAATGAGCAGTTCTTC.

The chain joins TRBV6-4 to TRBJ2-4; the D is unclear. The V end lost 6 bases, the J end lost 8 bases, and 14 bases lay between the germline ends. The CDR3 consists of 13 residues. CDR1 is MRHNA and CDR2 is SNTAGT in the germline V gene. CDR3 DNA: TGTGCCAGCAGCCGAAGTATTGGGGACATTCAGTACTTC. It yields the protein CASSRSIGDIQYF.

This clone occurred once. V usage is TRBV2 and J usage is TRBJ1-1; 8 bases match TRBD1. The V and J ends lost 7 bases and 10 bases, in that order; junction bases with no gene match: 5. Germline-derived CDR1 and CDR2 are SNHLY and FYNNEI. There are 11 residues in the CDR3. The CDR3 reads CASMWDRRAFF. The CDR3 DNA is TGTGCCAGCATGTGGGACAGGAGAGCTTTCTTT.

V and J are TRBV6-5 and TRBJ2-3; D possibly matches TRBD1 or TRBD2 (5 bases each). V lost 7 bases to trimming and J lost 6 bases, with 14 bases between them. The CDR3 totals 13 residues. Germline V CDR1 and CDR2: MNHEY, SVGAGI. CDR3 sequence reads: CASIGLGRDTQYF. Here the CDR3 DNA reads TGTGCCAGCATCGGACTGGGACGGGATACGCAGTATTTT.

This clone was seen a few times. A much larger clone lies a single base off, so this may be a read error. This sample also contains other DNA sequences that code for the same CDR3. This rearrangement joins TRBV5-1 to TRBJ2-1; the match to TRBD2 covers 9 bases. The V gene end was trimmed by 1 base and the J gene end by 3 bases; junction bases not matched to a gene: 2. This CDR3 spans 15 amino acids. Germline V gene data show CDR1 as SGHRS and CDR2 as YFSETQ. The chain's CDR3 is CASSLSSGSYNEQFF. CDR3 in DNA: TGCGCCAGCAGCTTGAGTAGCGGGAGCTACAATGAGCAGTTCTTC.

The CDR3 bases are TGCGCCAGCAGCTTGGGGCAGGGGAAAACTGAAGCTTTCTTT. Its protein is CASSLGQGKTEAFF. The chain uses TRBV5-1 and TRBJ1-1, with D tentatively TRBD1 (6 bases). The CDR3 extends over 14 amino acids. Germline CDR1 SGHRS, CDR2 YFSETQ. Trimming pared 0 bases from V and 5 bases from J, leaving 11 bases between.

CDR3: CATRYTGLSNQPQHF. CDR3 DNA sequence: TGTGCCACCAGATATACAGGGTTGAGCAATCAGCCCCAGCATTTT. This chain joins TRBV15 and TRBJ1-5; TRBD1 is a possible D gene (6 bases). Germline V lookup: CDR1 LNHNV, CDR2 YYDKDF (reference sequence). Trimming removed 6 bases from V and 1 base from J, with 13 bases in between. The CDR3 runs to 15 residues.

V is TRBV27 and J is TRBJ1-2; D may be TRBD1 (5 bases). Germline V gives CDR1 MNHEY, CDR2 SMNVEV (reference sequence). Trimming pared 2 bases from V and 4 bases from J, leaving 11 bases between. The CDR3 is 14 amino acids. CDR3 in amino acids: CASSLTSGGYGYTF. The CDR3 DNA reads TGTGCCAGCAGTTTAACATCCGGGGGCTATGGCTACACCTTC.

The CDR3 region has the DNA TGTGCCTGGAGTGTTGAGGGGGATCAGCCCCAGCATTTT. Translation: CAWSVEGDQPQHF. The chain uses TRBV30 and TRBJ1-5; D may be TRBD1 (6 bases). V shed 0 bases and J shed 5 bases, with 8 bases lying between them. This CDR3 contains 13 residues. Germline CDR1 reads GTSNPN; CDR2 reads SVGIG (reference sequence).

This chain connects TRBV7-3 to TRBJ2-5; D tentatively fits TRBD1 or TRBD2 (5 bases each). CDR1 and CDR2 (germline): SGHTA, FQGTGA. The CDR3 extends over 14 amino acids. Trimming pared 8 bases from V and 2 bases from J, leaving 15 bases between. The CDR3 region has the DNA TGTGCCAGCGGGGGAGACGGTATGCAAGAGACCCAGTACTTC. It codes for CASGGDGMQETQYF.

CDR3 loop: CASSYSGNDEQFF. In nucleotides, the CDR3 is TGTGCCAGCAGTTACTCCGGAAACGATGAGCAGTTCTTC. V is TRBV6-6 and J is TRBJ2-1; D gene uncertain. The CDR3 consists of 13 residues. The germline CDR1 and CDR2 sequences are MNHNY and SVGAGI (reference sequence). The V end was cut by 0 bases, the J end by 8 bases, with 8 bases between.

In DNA, the CDR3 is TGCAGTGTACTAGCGGCCGGGGAGCTGTTTTTT. Protein sequence: CSVLAAGELFF. The chain has TRBV20-1 and TRBJ2-2; 8 bases line up with TRBD2. The V and J ends lost 7 bases and 6 bases, in that order; junction bases with no gene match: 1. The CDR3 length is 11 residues. Germline CDR1 reads DFQATT; CDR2 reads SNEGSKA (reference sequence).

This chain links TRBV6-6 with TRBJ2-1, with 9 bases aligning to TRBD2. The germline V gene encodes CDR1 MNHNY and CDR2 SVGAGI (reference sequence). This CDR3 has 15 amino acids. V trimming: 5 bases; J trimming: 3 bases; junction bases outside the gene matches: 5. This CDR3 reads CASSDSGSFYNEQFF. The CDR3 DNA reads TGTGCCAGCAGTGATAGCGGGAGCTTCTACAATGAGCAGTTCTTC.

CDR3 amino acids: CASSHRQNEKLFF. The CDR3 DNA reads TGTGCCAGCAGCCACCGACAGAATGAAAAACTGTTTTTT. V is TRBV7-2 and J is TRBJ1-4; possibly TRBD1 for D (5 bases). V shed 5 bases and J shed 5 bases, with 9 bases lying between them. CDR1 and CDR2 (germline): SGHTA, FQGNSA. CDR3 length: 13 residues. Variable domain in full (rest from reference TRBV7-2 and TRBJ1-4): GAGVSQSPSNKVTEKGKDVELRCDPISGHTALYWYRQSLGQGLEFLIYFQGNSAPDKSGLPSDRFSAERTGGSVSTLTIQRTQQEDSAVYLCASSHRQNEKLFFGSGTQLSVL.

V is TRBV29-1 and J is TRBJ1-5; D is uncertain. Trimming removed 4 bases from V and 7 bases from J, with 14 bases in between. Germline-derived CDR1 and CDR2 are SQVTM and ANQGSEA. This CDR3 contains 13 residues. CDR3 in amino acids: CSVGSGKEQPQHF. For the CDR3, the DNA is TGCAGCGTTGGATCCGGGAAGGAGCAGCCCCAGCATTTT.

This clone has more than one count but fewer than ten. The V call is TRBV5-1, the J call TRBJ1-1, with 9 positions matching TRBD1. Germline-derived CDR1 and CDR2 are SGHRS and YFSETQ. Germline trimming cut 4 bases from V and 3 bases from J; bases unmatched to any gene: 4. The CDR3 runs 14 residues. The CDR3 here is CASSVRTGDTEAFF. Written as DNA, the CDR3 is TGCGCCAGCAGCGTTCGGACAGGGGACACTGAAGCTTTCTTT.

The chain carries TRBV28 and TRBJ2-7, with 9 bases that match TRBD1. In germline, CDR1 is MDHEN, CDR2 SYDVKM. V gave up 6 bases and J gave up 5 bases; unmatched junction bases: 5. This CDR3 is built from 13 residues. CDR3 sequence: CASSHRGRHEQYF. CDR3 DNA sequence: TGTGCCAGCAGCCACAGGGGGCGCCACGAGCAGTACTTC.

The CDR3 region has the DNA TGTGCCAGCAGCCCCTGGACAGGGGGCACAGATACGCAGTATTTT. This encodes CASSPWTGGTDTQYF. The chain links TRBV7-9 to TRBJ2-3; 9 bases agree with TRBD1. After removal of 5 bases from V and 1 base from J, the junction contained 4 bases not matched to a gene. CDR1 is SEHNR and CDR2 is FQNEAQ in the germline V gene (reference sequence). CDR3 length: 15 residues.